A single sample gave rise to the 26 T cell receptor beta chains below, sequenced in a study of blood T cell repertoires in COVID-19. Data came from immunoSEQ multiplex PCR; TCRdb stores just in-frame clones and leaves some out. The sample has approximately 310,000 clones; 85% are singletons. The sample comprised PBMCs or T cells enriched from blood (not recorded which). The receptor source for this set is a woman in her twenties or thirties who had been exposed to COVID-19.

The chain uses TRBV4-2 and TRBJ2-5, with D possibly matching TRBD1 (5 bases). V lost 1 base and J 2 bases, leaving 11 bases between the germline ends. Germline V CDR1 and CDR2: LGHNA, YNFKEQ. The CDR3 length is 15 residues. The CDR3 region is CASSQGSTEQETQYF. The CDR3 region has the DNA TGTGCCAGCAGCCAAGGATCGACAGAACAAGAGACCCAGTACTTC.

J is TRBJ2-5 and V is TRBV4-1; D is possibly TRBD1 (6 bases). The CDR3 sequence is 14 residues long. Trimming left V 5 bases short and J 5 bases short, with 15 bases between. CDR1 is MGHRA, CDR2 YSYEKL, per germline. CDR3 coding DNA: TGCGCCAGCAGCTACGAACCCAGGGGCGAGACCCAGTACTTC. Amino acid sequence: CASSYEPRGETQYF.

This rearrangement joins TRBV28 to TRBJ2-7, with 8 bases aligning to TRBD2. Germline CDR1 reads MDHEN; CDR2 reads SYDVKM. The CDR3 is made up of 15 amino acids. With V trimmed by 5 bases and J by 5 bases, 11 bases remained unmatched. The CDR3: CASSPFSGSNNEQYF. The CDR3 DNA reads TGTGCCAGCAGTCCCTTCAGCGGGAGTAACAACGAGCAGTACTTC.

The rearrangement links TRBV28 to TRBJ1-5; no firm D call. Germline V gives CDR1 MDHEN, CDR2 SYDVKM. This CDR3 is built from 16 residues. V was clipped by 6 bases and J by 2 bases, with 17 bases between them. The CDR3 sequence is CASSVYSMGGNQPQHF. The CDR3 DNA follows: TGTGCCAGCAGCGTATATAGTATGGGAGGCAATCAGCCCCAGCATTTT.

This sequence joins TRBV19 and TRBJ2-2; TRBD2 matches 8 bases. Germline V gene sequence: CDR1 LNHDA, CDR2 SQIVND (reference sequence). V was clipped by 10 bases and J by 6 bases; unmatched bases: 13. The CDR3 runs to 15 residues. The CDR3 sequence is CATSGTSWAAGELFF. CDR3 nucleotide sequence: TGTGCCACCTCCGGGACTAGTTGGGCCGCCGGGGAGCTGTTTTTT.

This clone appeared a few times. V is TRBV2 and J is TRBJ1-4, with 8 nucleotides matching TRBD1. The J segment lost 5 bases and the V segment lost 4 bases, leaving 9 bases of the junction unmatched. The CDR3 runs to 16 residues. Germline V CDR1 and CDR2: SNHLY, FYNNEI. The CDR3 loop is CASSGVDRGGNEKLFF. Here the CDR3 DNA reads TGTGCCAGCAGTGGAGTTGACAGGGGAGGAAATGAAAAACTGTTTTTT.

The V call is TRBV3-1 (or the pseudogene TRBV3-2), the J call TRBJ2-3, with 8 bases lining up with TRBD2. From germline, CDR1 is LGHDT and CDR2 YNNKEL (reference sequence). J gave up 0 bases and V 3 bases, and 11 bases lay outside the gene matches. This CDR3 comprises 18 residues. The CDR3 DNA reads as TGTGCCAGCAGCCACCTCGGGGGGGGCCGTACTAGCACAGATACGCAGTATTTT. It specifies CASSHLGGGRTSTDTQYF.

The chain combines TRBV5-6 with TRBJ1-2, with TRBD1 as a possible D gene (6 bases). CDR3 length: 15 amino acids. The V and J ends lost 4 bases and 6 bases respectively, with 19 bases between them. CDR1 is SGHDT and CDR2 is YYEEEE in the germline V gene. CDR3 coding DNA: TGTGCCAGCAGCGGGATGGACAGACACTTCCATGGCTACACCTTC. Residues: CASSGMDRHFHGYTF.

The J gene is TRBJ2-5, the V gene TRBV5-1; TRBD2 aligns across 10 bases. Germline CDR1 and CDR2: SGHRS and YFSETQ. The CDR3 totals 15 residues. Unmatched junction bases numbered 11, after V lost 7 bases and J lost 5 bases. The CDR3 nucleotides are TGCGCCAGCTGCCCTAGCGGGAGTTTTCGGGAGACCCAGTACTTC. Amino acid sequence: CASCPSGSFRETQYF.

The rearrangement links TRBV30 to TRBJ2-1; a possible D gene is TRBD2 (6 bases). CDR3 length: 15 amino acids. Trimming pared 0 bases from V and 0 bases from J, leaving 9 bases between. Germline CDR1 is GTSNPN and CDR2 is SVGIG (reference sequence). CDR3 in DNA: TGTGCCTGGAGTGTTGGAGGGAGCTCCTACAATGAGCAGTTCTTC. The encoded protein is CAWSVGGSSYNEQFF. Full variable domain (missing parts from reference TRBV30 and TRBJ2-1): SQTIHQWPATLVQPVGSPLSLECTVEGTSNPNLYWYRQAAGRGLQLLFYSVGIGQISSEVPQNLSASRPQDRQFILSSKKLLLSDSGFYLCAWSVGGSSYNEQFFGPGTRLTVL.

The rearrangement links TRBV7-2 to TRBJ1-2, with 7 bases that match TRBD1. CDR1 and CDR2 (germline): SGHTA, FQGNSA. CDR3 size: 13 residues. V shed 5 bases and J 5 bases; nucleotides not matched to a gene: 5. The CDR3 DNA is TGTGCCAGCAGCCCGGACAGGATGTATGGCTACACCTTC. Its translation is CASSPDRMYGYTF. The full variable domain, rest sourced from reference TRBV7-2 and TRBJ1-2, is GAGVSQSPSNKVTEKGKDVELRCDPISGHTALYWYRQSLGQGLEFLIYFQGNSAPDKSGLPSDRFSAERTGGSVSTLTIQRTQQEDSAVYLCASSPDRMYGYTFGSGTRLTVV.

The genes are TRBV3-1 (or the pseudogene TRBV3-2) and TRBJ1-3; D not resolved. Germline V lookup: CDR1 LGHDT, CDR2 YNNKEL (reference sequence). The CDR3 length is 13 residues. Between the trimmed V and J ends, which lost 1 base and 1 base, there was a span of 2 bases. CDR3 sequence: CASSQVSGNTIYF. CDR3 nucleotide sequence: TGTGCCAGCAGCCAAGTATCTGGAAACACCATATATTTT.

This clone occurred once. The V call is TRBV28, the J call TRBJ2-3, with 10 nucleotides matching TRBD1. Germline CDR1 reads MDHEN; CDR2 reads SYDVKM. Trimming took 4 bases from V and 5 from J; bases not matched to a gene: 6. The CDR3 has 15 amino acids. CDR3 sequence reads: CASSSTGGDLDTQYF. The CDR3 DNA reads as TGTGCCAGCAGTTCGACAGGGGGCGACTTAGATACGCAGTATTTT.

The rearrangement links TRBV20-1 to TRBJ2-7, with TRBD2 matching 8 bases. The CDR3 extends over 14 amino acids. V trimming: 3 bases; J trimming: 4 bases; junction bases outside the gene matches: 8. Germline V gives CDR1 DFQATT, CDR2 SNEGSKA (reference sequence). Written as DNA, the CDR3 is TGCAGTGCTAGTCGTCTAGCGGGTCTTTACGAGCAGTACTTC. It codes for CSASRLAGLYEQYF.

The chain links TRBV30 to TRBJ2-7; 10 bases are a match to TRBD1. Germline V gives CDR1 GTSNPN, CDR2 SVGIG (reference sequence). The CDR3 covers 14 residues. The V and J ends lost 1 base and 4 bases, in that order; junction bases with no gene match: 4. The CDR3 region has the DNA TGTGCCTGGAGTGCGGGACAGGGGAAATACGAGCAGTACTTC. Its translation: CAWSAGQGKYEQYF.

This clone has a single count. The rearrangement links TRBV6-1 to TRBJ2-3, with D possibly being TRBD1 (5 bases). This CDR3 has 15 amino acids. The V gene's germline CDR1 is MNHNS and CDR2 SASEGT. V was clipped by 2 bases and J by 2 bases, with 11 bases between them. The CDR3 here is CASSESRQPTDTQYF. Here the CDR3 DNA reads TGTGCCAGCAGTGAAAGTAGACAGCCCACAGATACGCAGTATTTT.

The chain joins TRBV11-2 to TRBJ2-1; TRBD2 matches 10 bases. The CDR3 spans 17 residues. Germline CDR1 is SGHAT and CDR2 is FQNNGV. The V segment lost 5 bases and the J segment 8 bases; nucleotides outside the gene matches: 15. The CDR3 region has the DNA TGTGCCAGCAGCCCCAGGAGCGGGAGGGCCTGGTTCGATGAGCAGTTCTTC. It is translated as CASSPRSGRAWFDEQFF.

This clone has a count of ten or more. The genes are TRBV6-5 and TRBJ1-5, with 11 positions matching TRBD1. The CDR3 has 15 amino acids. The trim removed 6 bases at V and 7 bases at J, leaving 8 bases unmatched. The germline V gene has CDR1 MNHEY and CDR2 SVGAGI. The CDR3: CASSPGQGGAQPQHF. DNA for the CDR3: TGTGCCAGCAGCCCGGGACAGGGGGGGGCCCAGCCCCAGCATTTT.

The chain joins TRBV6-5 to TRBJ2-5; TRBD1 aligns across 10 bases. The CDR3 has 15 amino acids. From germline, CDR1 is MNHEY and CDR2 SVGAGI. J gave up 2 bases and V 1 base, and 1 base lay outside the gene matches. The CDR3 DNA reads TGTGCCAGCAGTTACTGGGGACAGGGGCAAGAGACCCAGTACTTC. It translates to CASSYWGQGQETQYF.

The chain joins TRBV28 to TRBJ1-2; D not certain. CDR1 and CDR2 (germline): MDHEN, SYDVKM. This CDR3 is 14 amino acids long. The germline V and J ends were trimmed by 4 bases and 3 bases, with 12 bases remaining between them. DNA for the CDR3: TGTGCCAGCAGTTCCCTCGGGGTGGACTATGGCTACACCTTC. This gives the protein CASSSLGVDYGYTF.

This chain links TRBV18 with TRBJ2-5, with 8 bases that match TRBD2. With V trimmed by 3 bases and J by 4 bases, 10 bases remained unmatched. The germline CDR1 and CDR2 sequences are KGHSH and LQKENI. The CDR3 has 16 amino acids. In nucleotides, the CDR3 is TGTGCCAGCTCACCCCCATCGGCGGGAGGTAGAGAGACCCAGTACTTC. This sequence encodes CASSPPSAGGRETQYF.

The V and J genes are TRBV2 and TRBJ1-2; 8 nucleotides match TRBD1. Germline lookup yields CDR1 SNHLY and CDR2 FYNNEI. V trimming: 5 bases; J trimming: 8 bases; junction bases outside the gene matches: 7. The CDR3 contains 13 residues. The DNA for the CDR3 is TGTGCCAGCAGTAGAAGGGACAGGCAGGGCTACACCTTC. Residues: CASSRRDRQGYTF.

The V and J genes are TRBV19 and TRBJ1-1; 11 bases agree with TRBD1. The CDR3 has 15 amino acids. The trim removed 5 bases at V and 1 base at J, leaving 3 bases unmatched. Germline V gene sequence: CDR1 LNHDA, CDR2 SQIVND (reference sequence). CDR3 in DNA: TGTGCCAGTAGTGGACAGGGGGCAAGGAACACTGAAGCTTTCTTT. This translates into CASSGQGARNTEAFF.

The V and J genes are TRBV18 and TRBJ2-3, with a tentative D call TRBD1 (6 bases). The V and J ends lost 3 bases and 1 base respectively, with 8 bases between them. This CDR3 contains 14 residues. Germline assignment: CDR1 KGHSH and CDR2 LQKENI. The CDR3 loop reads CASSPRQGTDTQYF. DNA for the CDR3: TGTGCCAGCTCACCTCGACAGGGCACAGATACGCAGTATTTT.

The J gene is TRBJ2-7, the V gene TRBV19; 9 bases map to TRBD1. The CDR3 is 15 amino acids. With V trimmed by 6 bases and J by 2 bases, 8 bases remained unmatched. Germline V gene data show CDR1 as LNHDA and CDR2 as SQIVND (reference sequence). The CDR3 spells CASSRGQGIPYEQYF. The DNA for the CDR3 is TGTGCCAGTAGCCGGGGACAGGGTATTCCCTACGAGCAGTACTTC.

The chain carries TRBV28 and TRBJ1-4; 8 bases are shared with TRBD1. V shed 5 bases, J shed 5 bases, and the junction held 7 bases outside the gene matches. This CDR3 has 15 residues. CDR1 is MDHEN and CDR2 is SYDVKM in the germline V gene. CDR3 region: CASSHGTGLNEKLFF. The CDR3 DNA sequence: TGTGCCAGCAGTCATGGGACAGGCCTGAATGAAAAACTGTTTTTT. The full variable domain, rest sourced from reference TRBV28 and TRBJ1-4, is DVKVTQSSRYLVKRTGEKVFLECVQDMDHENMFWYRQDPGLGLRLIYFSYDVKMKEKGDIPEGYSVSREKKERFSLILESASTNQTSMYLCASSHGTGLNEKLFFGSGTQLSVL.